This TCR beta chain is from a study of blood T cell repertoires in COVID-19. CDR1 is SGHKS and CDR2 is YYEKEE in the germline V gene (reference sequence). V dropped 0 bases and J dropped 0; count of bases not matched to a gene: 4. The CDR3 runs to 16 residues. Original handling: Amplification of reference gene primers provided the estimated nucleated cell counts. Measured with immunoSEQ multiplex PCR; TCRdb has only the in-frame clones, and not every one. The DNA was the basis for D and trimming; V, J and clone size are from that table. Here the sample spans 200,000 to 250,000 clones, about 87% being singletons.

The chain carries TRBV5-5 and TRBJ2-7; 9 nucleotides align to TRBD2. Sequencing was done on a sample of PBMCs or T cells enriched from blood (not recorded which). This clonotype was obtained from a man younger than 45 who had recovered from COVID-19. The CDR3 spells CASSLDPSGNSYEQYF. CDR3 DNA: TGTGCCAGCAGCTTGGATCCTAGCGGGAACTCCTACGAGCAGTACTTC.